A single sample gave rise to the 20 T cell receptor beta chains below, sequenced in a study of glioma-infiltrating T cells. Using RNA template, CDR3s of TCR alpha and beta were amplified with iRepertoire arm-PCR. MiXCR, run by TCRdb on the multiplex PCR reads, gives a single entry per CDR3 protein. The data contain about 140,000 distinct CDR3 sequences, 30% to 40% of them singletons. Sequencing input: glioma tissue, nonneoplastic brain tissue, or PBMCs (not recorded which). These receptors all come from a human donor with low-grade glioma or glioblastoma, undergoing nonglioma brain surgery, or in good health (not recorded which).

This clonotype was counted ten times or more. The chain has TRBV28 and TRBJ1-6; D gene unclear. Looked up from germline, CDR1 is MDHEN and CDR2 is SYDVKM. This CDR3 region has 13 residues. V lost 6 bases and J lost 10, with 13 bases in between. CDR3 protein: CASRSDARSPLHF. The CDR3 nucleotides read TGTGCCAGCAGATCGGACGCCAGGTCACCCCTCCACTTT.

Concerning this clonotype: A much larger clone lies a single base off, so this may be a read error. This chain uses TRBV15 with TRBJ1-1, with D hard to call. CDR3 length: 15 residues. Germline lookup yields CDR1 LNHNV and CDR2 YYDKDF (reference sequence). The CDR3 loop is CATSRDFGEDTEGFF. CDR3 DNA: TGTGCCACCAGCAGAGATTTTGGGGAAGACACTGAAGGTTTCTTT.

The V gene is TRBV2, the J gene TRBJ2-7, with 9 positions matching TRBD1. V was clipped by 6 bases and J by 5 bases; unmatched bases: 8. In germline, CDR1 is SNHLY, CDR2 FYNNEI. The length of the CDR3 is 14 residues. The CDR3 loop reads CASRTGGMSHEQYF. In DNA, the CDR3 is TGTGCCAGCAGAACAGGGGGCATGTCCCACGAGCAGTACTTC.

The V and J genes are TRBV7-2 and TRBJ1-1, with 7 bases aligning to TRBD1. V lost 2 bases to trimming and J lost 2 bases; unmatched junction nucleotides: 5. The germline gives CDR1 SGHTA, CDR2 FQGNSA. The CDR3 sequence is 15 residues long. The CDR3: CASSLPGTENTEAFF. The CDR3 bases are TGTGCCAGCAGCTTACCCGGGACAGAAAACACTGAAGCTTTCTTT.

This clonotype was detected many times. The gene calls are TRBV6-1 and TRBJ2-3; D possibly corresponds to TRBD1 (5 bases). Looked up from germline, CDR1 is MNHNS and CDR2 is SASEGT. V was trimmed by 5 bases and J by 2 bases, leaving 14 bases between them. This CDR3 contains 15 residues. This chain's CDR3 is CASSQQVWNTDTQYF. The CDR3 nucleotides read TGTGCCAGCAGTCAACAGGTTTGGAACACAGATACGCAGTATTTT.

J is TRBJ2-7 and V is TRBV20-1; the match to TRBD2 covers 8 bases. The CDR3 spans 14 residues. Germline V gene data show CDR1 as DFQATT and CDR2 as SNEGSKA (reference sequence). V dropped 4 bases and J dropped 5; count of bases not matched to a gene: 10. CDR3 coding DNA: TGCAGTGCTACAGGCGCCGGGACTAGGGACGAGCAGTACTTC. Encoded protein: CSATGAGTRDEQYF.

The CDR3 region has the DNA TGTGCCAGCAGCGCCCGAACGGACCTCACAGATACGCAGTATTTT. It translates to CASSARTDLTDTQYF. The V gene is TRBV12-3 or TRBV12-4, the J gene TRBJ2-3; D is unresolved. V shed 6 bases and J shed 2 bases, with 15 bases lying between them. CDR3 length equals 15 residues.

This chain uses TRBV6-1 with TRBJ1-5; 8 bases agree with TRBD1. The V gene's germline CDR1 is MNHNS and CDR2 SASEGT. The CDR3 runs to 15 residues. With 6 bases clipped from V and 6 bases from J, the junction kept 10 bases outside the gene matches. The CDR3 sequence is CASSTQGAAFQPQHF. CDR3 DNA: TGTGCCAGCAGCACTCAGGGGGCGGCATTTCAGCCCCAGCATTTT.

Ten or more counts support this clonotype. The genes are TRBV27 and TRBJ1-2; 7 bases line up with TRBD1. J lost 4 bases, V lost 5 bases, and 10 bases had no gene match. Germline values: CDR1 MNHEY, CDR2 SMNVEV (reference sequence). The CDR3 sequence is 15 residues long. The CDR3 is CASSIDYRGTYGYTF. CDR3 DNA sequence: TGTGCCAGCAGTATTGACTACAGGGGAACCTATGGCTACACCTTC.

This rearrangement joins TRBV6-4 to TRBJ2-3; D is ambiguous. The CDR3 has 13 residues. Germline V lookup: CDR1 MRHNA, CDR2 SNTAGT. V gave up 1 base and J gave up 6 bases, with 8 bases separating them. CDR3 sequence: CASSDWVSDTQYF. The DNA of the CDR3 is TGTGCCAGCAGTGACTGGGTATCGGATACGCAGTATTTT.

CDR3 residues: CSARGTAKETQYF. The DNA for the CDR3 is TGCAGTGCTAGAGGGACTGCCAAAGAGACCCAGTACTTC. V and J are TRBV20-1 and TRBJ2-5; possible D gene TRBD2, 5 bases. The CDR3 runs to 13 residues. V lost 1 base, J lost 3 bases, and 9 bases lay in between. CDR1 is DFQATT, CDR2 SNEGSKA, per germline (reference sequence).

The V and J genes are TRBV7-2 and TRBJ1-3; D is uncertain. Trimming shortened V by 3 bases and J by 0 bases, and 6 bases separated the two germline ends. The CDR3 is 14 residues long. The germline gives CDR1 SGHTA, CDR2 FQGNSA. The CDR3 loop is CASSFFSSGNTIYF. The DNA of the CDR3 is TGTGCCAGCAGCTTTTTCTCCTCTGGAAACACCATATATTTT.

The chain has TRBV20-1 and TRBJ1-2; D is uncertain. CDR1 and CDR2 (germline): DFQATT, SNEGSKA (reference sequence). V lost 2 bases and J 0 bases, leaving 7 bases between the germline ends. The CDR3 spans 13 residues. DNA of the CDR3: TGCAGTGCTAGACAGTTAGCTAACTATGGCTACACCTTC. This encodes CSARQLANYGYTF.

The chain is built from TRBV20-1 and TRBJ2-3, with 7 bases matching TRBD2. The CDR3 totals 14 residues. The trim removed 3 bases at V and 1 base at J, leaving 4 bases unmatched. Germline V gene lookup returns CDR1 DFQATT and CDR2 SNEGSKA (reference sequence). CDR3 sequence (DNA): TGCAGTGCTAGTTTCCGGGAGGGCACAGATACGCAGTATTTT. It specifies CSASFREGTDTQYF.

The chain employs TRBV6-1 and TRBJ2-1, with D tentatively TRBD1 (7 bases). The V gene's germline CDR1 is MNHNS and CDR2 SASEGT. V was shortened by 6 bases and J by 6 bases, with 18 bases between the two germline ends. The CDR3 runs to 15 residues. CDR3 nucleotides: TGTGCCAGCAGGCCGGGGGCAGGGGGGCTCAATGAGCAGTTCTTC. Translating gives CASRPGAGGLNEQFF.

This chain connects TRBV6-5 to TRBJ2-3; 10 bases match TRBD1. Germline lookup yields CDR1 MNHEY and CDR2 SVGAGI. Trimming removed 1 base from V and 5 bases from J; junction bases left unmatched: 6. This CDR3 comprises 16 residues. The DNA for the CDR3 is TGTGCCAGCAGTTACTTAGGGACAGGGGTTAGAGATACGCAGTATTTT. Translated: CASSYLGTGVRDTQYF.

The rearrangement uses TRBV6-1 and TRBJ2-3, with D uncertain. Trimming removed 0 bases at V and 2 bases at J, with 6 bases between. Per germline, CDR1 MNHNS and CDR2 SASEGT. The CDR3 extends over 14 amino acids. CDR3 region: CASSEADNTDTQYF. The CDR3 DNA reads TGTGCCAGCAGTGAAGCAGACAACACAGATACGCAGTATTTT.

The rearrangement joins TRBV6-2 or TRBV6-3 to TRBJ2-3, with 9 bases matching TRBD2. Trimming took 2 bases from V and 2 from J; bases not matched to a gene: 11. This CDR3 has 18 amino acids. Germline lookup yields CDR1 MNHEY and CDR2 SVGEGT. The CDR3 sequence: CASSYPAVAGAITDTQYF. The CDR3 DNA reads as TGTGCCAGCAGTTACCCCGCGGTAGCGGGGGCCATCACAGATACGCAGTATTTT.

This clonotype was observed a few times. This sequence joins TRBV4-1 and TRBJ1-2; 9 bases are shared with TRBD1. The V segment lost 4 bases and the J segment 6 bases; nucleotides outside the gene matches: 9. The CDR3 sequence is 15 residues long. Germline V gives CDR1 MGHRA, CDR2 YSYEKL. CDR3 in amino acids: CASSRDRAFLDGYTF. CDR3 coding DNA: TGCGCCAGCAGCCGGGACAGGGCCTTCCTAGATGGCTACACCTTC.

The V and J genes are TRBV20-1 and TRBJ1-5; D is possibly TRBD1 (5 bases). Per the germline V gene, CDR1 is DFQATT and CDR2 is SNEGSKA (reference sequence). The V end was cut by 2 bases, the J end by 6 bases, with 17 bases between. CDR3 length: 15 residues. As DNA, the CDR3 is TGCAGTGCTAGACCCCAGGGAAGTGAGGGTCAGCCCCAGCATTTT. Protein product: CSARPQGSEGQPQHF.